One T cell receptor (beta chain) is described in this entry. Its antigen is still unknown. Trimming took off 1 base at V and 6 bases at J, with 13 bases between the two ends. CDR1 and CDR2 (germline): SNHLY, FYNNEI. This CDR3 comprises 14 residues. The data derive from a study of shared clonotypes between healthy human individuals. Study as a whole: For every donor, three CD4 naive, three CD4 memory, two CD8 naive and one CD8 memory plates were used.

Broader study findings: Collection of samples was limited to blood; tissue repertoires likely differ.

The authors ran the assay at deep level. Some clones are missing from TCRdb's copy, which holds only in-frame ones; the method was immunoSEQ multiplex PCR. The sample gives roughly 1 million clones, 65% to 75% of which show up once; around 1.5% is in the top ten. This sequence originates from a man younger than 30 in good health. Source material: memory CD4+ T cells sorted from blood. The subset here: CD45RA-negative fraction. The V gene is TRBV2, the J gene TRBJ2-7; TRBD2 might be the D (6 bases). The CDR3 DNA reads as TGTGCCAGCAGTGAAGTCGGGGGACGGACCGAGCAGTACTTC. This sequence encodes CASSEVGGRTEQYF.